This TCR beta chain was recorded in a study of blood T cell repertoires in COVID-19. At the level of the study: Sites across the United States, Italy and Spain contributed samples from acute and convalescent COVID-19. PBMCs, B-cell-depleted T cells, or T cells were the source of the cDNA or gDNA that made up the material.

In the original analysis: Reference gene primer amplification yielded estimated nucleated cell counts. Sequenced by immunoSEQ multiplex PCR; TCRdb stores in-frame clones only, minus some. The V and J calls and clone size were taken over from that table, and D and trimming were inferred from the DNA. The repertoire holds 65,000 to 70,000 clones, with about 85% as singletons. This clone was detected once. V dropped 7 bases and J dropped 5 bases, with 5 bases sitting between them. The germline V gene has CDR1 SNHLY and CDR2 FYNNEI. The CDR3 is 10 amino acids. The chain uses TRBV2 and TRBJ2-5; D remains ambiguous. This TCR derives from a man at least 80 years old with acute or convalescent COVID-19. The sequenced sample consisted of peripheral blood. The CDR3 DNA reads TGTGCCAGCACTAGTGAGACCCAGTACTTC. Its translation: CASTSETQYF.